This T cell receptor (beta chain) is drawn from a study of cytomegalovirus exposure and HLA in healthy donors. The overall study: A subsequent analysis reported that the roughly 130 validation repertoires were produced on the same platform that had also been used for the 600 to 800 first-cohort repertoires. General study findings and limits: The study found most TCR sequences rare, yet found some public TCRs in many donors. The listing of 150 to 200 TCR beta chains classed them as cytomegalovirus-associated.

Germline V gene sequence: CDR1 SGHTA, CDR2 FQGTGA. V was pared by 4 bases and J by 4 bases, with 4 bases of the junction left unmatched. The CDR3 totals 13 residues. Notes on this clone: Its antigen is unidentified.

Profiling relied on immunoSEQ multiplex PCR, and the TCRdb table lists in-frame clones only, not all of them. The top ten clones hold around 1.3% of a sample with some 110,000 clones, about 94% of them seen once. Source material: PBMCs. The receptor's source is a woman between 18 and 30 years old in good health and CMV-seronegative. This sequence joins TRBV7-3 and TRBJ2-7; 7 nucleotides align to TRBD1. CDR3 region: CASSSTTGYEQYF. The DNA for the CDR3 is TGTGCCAGCAGCTCGACGACAGGGTACGAGCAGTACTTC.